Below are 15 T cell receptor beta chains sequenced from a single sample in a study of regulatory T cells in long-lasting Graves disease. Investigators prepared the TCR beta libraries by applying iRepertoire HTBI primers and Arm-PCR of CDR3 regions. Each CDR3 protein gets one entry after TCRdb re-called the multiplex PCR reads with MiXCR. The sample shows roughly 560,000 distinct CDR3 sequences, around 12% of them seen only once. Stated time point: newly diagnosed GD, antithyroid drugs for less than 3 months. The authors made the TCR library using RNA they extracted from PBMCs. The sample was also linked to a second study, of T cells in Graves' hyperthyroidism and ophthalmopathy.

Sequencing was performed on peripheral blood mononuclear cells (PBMCs), taken at new diagnosis, from a patient treated with antithyroid drugs. These receptor sequences come from a woman aged 25-40 years with Graves disease.

This clonotype was detected many times. V and J are TRBV19 and TRBJ1-4; the match to TRBD1 covers 8 bases. Germline CDR1 and CDR2: LNHDA and SQIVND (reference sequence). The V and J ends lost 4 bases and 8 bases, in that order; junction bases with no gene match: 12. The CDR3 totals 16 residues. The CDR3 coding sequence is TGTGCCAGTAGTAGGATTGACAGGGGAGTTAACGAAAAACTGTTTTTT. This sequence encodes CASSRIDRGVNEKLFF.

This clonotype was observed many times. The J gene is TRBJ2-1, the V gene TRBV12-3 or TRBV12-4; the D gene is possibly TRBD2 (6 bases). V shed 6 bases and J shed 7 bases, with 19 bases lying between them. This CDR3 has 15 amino acids. This CDR3 reads CASSPAEGLFNEQFF. The CDR3, as DNA: TGTGCCAGCAGCCCCGCGGAGGGCCTATTTAATGAGCAGTTCTTC.

This clonotype was observed at least ten times. J is TRBJ1-5 and V is TRBV2, with D hard to call. The germline V gene encodes CDR1 SNHLY and CDR2 FYNNEI. The CDR3 is 14 amino acids. The germline V and J ends were trimmed by 1 base and 7 bases, with 11 bases remaining between them. The chain's CDR3 is CASSEGGEAQPQHF. The CDR3, as DNA: TGTGCCAGCAGTGAAGGCGGGGAGGCACAGCCCCAGCATTTT.

The chain joins TRBV10-3 to TRBJ2-1; 8 nucleotides align to TRBD2. Germline CDR1 reads ENHRY; CDR2 reads SYGVKD. Unmatched junction bases numbered 8, after V lost 4 bases and J lost 6 bases. The CDR3 spans 15 residues. The CDR3 sequence is CAISGASGFFNEQFF. Written as DNA, the CDR3 is TGTGCCATCAGTGGGGCTAGCGGGTTCTTCAATGAGCAGTTCTTC.

This clonotype was seen a single time. A single base separates this from a much larger clone, so it may be a read error. The chain employs TRBV4-1 and TRBJ2-1; D tentatively reads TRBD1 or TRBD2 (5 bases each). Germline loops: CDR1 MGHRA, CDR2 YSYEKL. The CDR3 totals 13 residues. The CDR3 spells CASSQVWDRLEVF. The CDR3 DNA reads TGCGCCAGCAGCCAAGTATGGGACCGCCTAGAGGTCTTC.

This clonotype occurred many times. This chain joins TRBV6-5 and TRBJ2-1; no clear D. Germline values: CDR1 MNHEY, CDR2 SVGAGI. Trimming shortened V by 0 bases and J by 9 bases, and 9 bases separated the two germline ends. The CDR3 loop spans 13 amino acids. In nucleotides, the CDR3 is TGTGCCAGCAGTTACTCTTCCATAGGTGAGCAGTTCTTC. Translated: CASSYSSIGEQFF.

In its sample, this clonotype was seen many times. The chain links TRBV3-1 to TRBJ1-1; 8 bases line up with TRBD1. Trimming removed 2 bases from V and 11 bases from J; junction bases left unmatched: 13. CDR1 is LGHDT, CDR2 YNNKEL, per germline (reference sequence). CDR3 size: 15 residues. The CDR3 DNA follows: TGTGCCAGCAGCCAAACGGCTGGACAGGGCTTGGCGGCTTTCTTT. Protein product: CASSQTAGQGLAAFF.

With regard to this clonotype: This is likely a read error, given that the CDR3 carries no conserved phenylalanine or tryptophan at its end. The rearrangement joins TRBV2 to TRBJ2-2; D is possibly TRBD2 (5 bases). Trimming took off 6 bases at V and 0 bases at J, with 11 bases between the two ends. The CDR3 runs to 15 residues. Germline CDR1 and CDR2: SNHLY and FYNNEI. The chain's CDR3 is CASRIREANTGELFS. DNA of the CDR3: TGTGCCAGCAGGATCCGGGAAGCGAACACCGGGGAGCTGTTTTCT.

This clonotype was recorded at least ten times. The CDR3 nucleotides read TGTGCCAGCTCACCACCGGGACTCCCATACGAGCAGTACTTC. Translation: CASSPPGLPYEQYF. The rearrangement uses TRBV18 and TRBJ2-7; TRBD2 is a possible D gene (6 bases). The CDR3 is made up of 14 amino acids. Trimming left V 0 bases short and J 4 bases short, with 10 bases between. Per germline, CDR1 KGHSH and CDR2 LQKENI.

This clonotype was detected a few times. The chain joins TRBV12-3 or TRBV12-4 to TRBJ2-1; D not resolved. The CDR3 contains 15 residues. V was trimmed by 6 bases and J by 2 bases, leaving 14 bases between them. The CDR3 sequence: CASSSTLGPYNEQFF. Written as DNA, the CDR3 is TGTGCCAGCAGCTCAACCCTAGGACCCTACAATGAGCAGTTCTTC.

This clonotype was recorded at least ten times. The chain combines TRBV28 with TRBJ2-7; 8 nucleotides match TRBD1. The junction had 13 bases not matched to a gene; V was cut back by 6 bases and J by 6 bases. The CDR3 runs to 15 residues. Germline V CDR1 and CDR2: MDHEN, SYDVKM. CDR3 sequence reads: CASSESYRGEAEQYF. The CDR3 bases are TGTGCCAGCAGCGAAAGCTACAGGGGGGAGGCCGAGCAGTACTTC.

For this clonotype: This sequence is one base from a far larger clone and is likely a read error. This chain uses TRBV6-4 with TRBJ1-1; D is unclear. The length of the CDR3 is 16 residues. Germline CDR1 MRHNA, CDR2 SNTAGT. CDR3 sequence (DNA): TGTGTCACCTCAGGTCGTCAGCCGCGAATGAACACTGAAGCTTTCTTT. Its translation is CVTSGRQPRMNTEAFF.

This clonotype was observed a few times. This chain joins TRBV20-1 and TRBJ2-7; 7 bases agree with TRBD2. The germline gives CDR1 DFQATT, CDR2 SNEGSKA (reference sequence). This CDR3 comprises 13 residues. With V trimmed by 2 bases and J by 3 bases, 4 bases remained unmatched. CDR3 nucleotides: TGCAGTGCTAGACCGGGCGGGAGCTACGAGCAGTACTTC. It codes for CSARPGGSYEQYF.

This clonotype was seen repeatedly, ten times or more. The chain recombines TRBV7-8 with TRBJ1-6; no firm D call. V was pared by 0 bases and J by 8 bases, with 5 bases between. CDR3 length equals 13 residues. Germline CDR1 SGHVS, CDR2 FQNEAQ. CDR3: CASSLARDSPLHF. CDR3 in DNA: TGTGCCAGCAGCTTAGCTCGGGATTCACCCCTCCACTTT.

This clonotype occurred many times. The rearrangement uses TRBV7-3 and TRBJ2-1; D is undetermined. Germline CDR1 is SGHTA and CDR2 is FQGTGA. The CDR3 sequence is 13 residues long. Trimming left V 1 base short and J 10 bases short, with 11 bases between. The CDR3 is CASSLKASLEQFF. The CDR3 region has the DNA TGTGCCAGCAGCTTAAAGGCGAGCCTAGAGCAGTTCTTC.